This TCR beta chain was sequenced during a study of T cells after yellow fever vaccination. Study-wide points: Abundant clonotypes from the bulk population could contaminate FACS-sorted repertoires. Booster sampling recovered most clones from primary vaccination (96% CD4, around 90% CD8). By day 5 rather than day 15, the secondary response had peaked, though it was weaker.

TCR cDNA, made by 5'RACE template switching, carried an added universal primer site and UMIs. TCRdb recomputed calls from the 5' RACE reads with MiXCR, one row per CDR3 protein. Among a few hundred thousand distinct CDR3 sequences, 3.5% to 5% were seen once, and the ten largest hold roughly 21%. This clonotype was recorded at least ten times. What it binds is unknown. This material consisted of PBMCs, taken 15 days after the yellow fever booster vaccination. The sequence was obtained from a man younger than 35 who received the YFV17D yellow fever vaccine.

The CDR3 DNA reads TGTGCCAGCAGCACCCATCAAGAGACCCAGTACTTC. Its translation is CASSTHQETQYF. The chain couples TRBV11-2 to TRBJ2-5; no reliable D call. Germline-derived CDR1 and CDR2 are SGHAT and FQNNGV. The CDR3 is 12 amino acids. With 5 bases removed from V and 2 bases from J, the gap between germline ends came to 6 bases.